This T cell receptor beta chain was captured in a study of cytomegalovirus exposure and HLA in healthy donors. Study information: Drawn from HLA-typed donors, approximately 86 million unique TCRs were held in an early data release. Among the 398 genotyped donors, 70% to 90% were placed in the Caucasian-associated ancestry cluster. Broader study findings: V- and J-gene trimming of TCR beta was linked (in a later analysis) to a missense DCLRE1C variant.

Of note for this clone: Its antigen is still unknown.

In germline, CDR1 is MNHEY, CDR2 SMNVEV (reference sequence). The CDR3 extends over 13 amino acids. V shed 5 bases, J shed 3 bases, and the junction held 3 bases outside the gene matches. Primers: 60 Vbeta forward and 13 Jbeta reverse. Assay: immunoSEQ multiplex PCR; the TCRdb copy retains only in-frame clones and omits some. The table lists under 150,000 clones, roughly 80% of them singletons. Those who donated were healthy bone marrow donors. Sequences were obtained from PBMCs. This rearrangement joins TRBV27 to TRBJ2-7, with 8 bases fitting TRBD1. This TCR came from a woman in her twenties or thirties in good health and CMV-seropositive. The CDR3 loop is CASSHGQGYEQYF. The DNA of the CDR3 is TGTGCCAGCAGTCACGGACAGGGCTACGAGCAGTACTTC.